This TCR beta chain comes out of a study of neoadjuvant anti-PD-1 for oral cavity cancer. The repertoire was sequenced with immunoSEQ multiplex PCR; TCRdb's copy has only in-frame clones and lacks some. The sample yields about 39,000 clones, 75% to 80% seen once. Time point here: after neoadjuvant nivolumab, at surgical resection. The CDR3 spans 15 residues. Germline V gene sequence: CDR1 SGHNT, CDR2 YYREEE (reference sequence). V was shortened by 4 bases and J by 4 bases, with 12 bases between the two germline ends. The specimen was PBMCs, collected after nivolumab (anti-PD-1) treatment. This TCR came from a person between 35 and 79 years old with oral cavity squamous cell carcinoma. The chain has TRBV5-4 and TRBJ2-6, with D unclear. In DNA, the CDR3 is TGTGCCAGCAGCGACCAGGTAACAGGGGCCAACGTCCTGACTTTC. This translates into CASSDQVTGANVLTF.